The 14 T cell receptor beta chains presented below share a single source sample, sequenced in a study of blood T cells in healthy people across ages. A sample-barcoded 5' primer and a J-beta primer mix were used in a second PCR of about 7 to 11 cycles. Via MiXCR, TCRdb re-called the 5' RACE reads, giving one row per CDR3 protein. The sample holds about 1,400,000 distinct CDR3 sequences, around 39% seen once. The sequenced sample consisted of blood. Every receptor here comes from a woman aged 18-29 years in good health.

Remarks on this clonotype: A much larger clone differs from this one at a single base, so this may be a read error. The rearrangement links TRBV29-1 to TRBJ2-7; 7 nucleotides match TRBD2. V trimming: 7 bases; J trimming: 4 bases; junction bases outside the gene matches: 4. The CDR3 consists of 11 residues. Germline values: CDR1 SQVTM, CDR2 ANQGSEA. DNA of the CDR3: TGCAGCGGACTAGCAGGGTACGAGCAGTACTTC. Protein product: CSGLAGYEQYF.

The table lists this clonotype with a few counts. The chain joins TRBV6-5 to TRBJ2-3; the D is unclear. In germline, CDR1 is MNHEY, CDR2 SVGAGI. CDR3 size: 15 residues. V was shortened by 6 bases and J by 2 bases, with 15 bases between the two germline ends. The CDR3 loop reads CASRSTNPSTDTQYF. Here the CDR3 DNA reads TGTGCCAGCAGATCCACGAATCCTTCCACAGATACGCAGTATTTT.

The gene calls are TRBV28 and TRBJ1-4; D not certain. V shed 5 bases and J shed 13 bases, with 11 bases lying between them. CDR1 and CDR2 from the germline V gene are MDHEN and SYDVKM. The CDR3 contains 11 residues. The CDR3 loop reads CASSTARGLFF. CDR3 sequence (DNA): TGTGCCAGCAGTACCGCCCGGGGACTGTTTTTT.

This clonotype was picked up a small number of times. This chain connects TRBV15 to TRBJ2-7, with D hard to call. V lost 0 bases to trimming and J lost 4 bases, with 13 bases between them. Germline CDR1 is LNHNV and CDR2 is YYDKDF (reference sequence). CDR3 length: 15 residues. Written as DNA, the CDR3 is TGTGCCACCAGCAGAGATCGCGGTGTTGGATACGAGCAGTACTTC. Protein: CATSRDRGVGYEQYF.

This clonotype was seen a few times. CDR3 sequence: CASSPQRAFGDTQYF. DNA for the CDR3: TGTGCCAGCAGCCCCCAGCGGGCATTTGGCGATACGCAGTATTTT. The chain uses TRBV7-2 and TRBJ2-3; possible D gene TRBD2, 6 bases. Germline V gene data show CDR1 as SGHTA and CDR2 as FQGNSA. With 5 bases removed from V and 6 bases from J, the gap between germline ends came to 18 bases. The length of the CDR3 is 15 residues.

The genes are TRBV6-5 and TRBJ2-1; tentative D call: TRBD2 (5 bases). The J call may be mistaken, given a closer DNA end match to TRBJ2-7. The CDR3 is made up of 16 amino acids. Germline V lookup: CDR1 MNHEY, CDR2 SVGAGI. CDR3 in DNA: TGTGCCAGCAGTTACTCTGGAGGATCGTCCTACAATGGGCAGTACTTC. It yields the protein CASSYSGGSSYNGQYF.

This clonotype was recorded only once. The chain combines TRBV7-2 with TRBJ2-7, with a tentative D call TRBD1 (5 bases). The end of the DNA is better explained by TRBJ2-5, so the J call may be wrong. This CDR3 is 15 amino acids long. Germline CDR1 is SGHTA and CDR2 is FQGNSA. The CDR3 reads CASSFMVDKGETQYF. CDR3 coding DNA: TGTGCCAGCAGCTTCATGGTGGACAAGGGAGAGACCCAGTACTTC.

This rearrangement joins TRBV7-6 to TRBJ2-6; the match to TRBD1 covers 11 bases. Looked up from germline, CDR1 is SGHVS and CDR2 is FNYEAQ. The CDR3 is 17 residues long. With 5 bases clipped from V and 1 base from J, the junction kept 4 bases outside the gene matches. The CDR3 protein is CASSIGQGASGANVLTF. CDR3 nucleotide sequence: TGTGCCAGCAGCATCGGACAGGGGGCGTCTGGGGCCAACGTCCTGACTTTC.

The chain is built from TRBV5-1 and TRBJ2-1; D might be TRBD2 (5 bases). The CDR3 runs 14 residues. V lost 0 bases to trimming and J lost 8 bases, with 12 bases between them. Germline assignment: CDR1 SGHRS and CDR2 YFSETQ. The CDR3, as DNA: TGCGCCAGCAGCTTGGTTTCGAGGGTTGATGAGCAGTTCTTC. Translating gives CASSLVSRVDEQFF.

The V gene is TRBV19, the J gene TRBJ2-5; 14 nucleotides align to TRBD2. V was clipped by 6 bases and J by 5 bases; unmatched bases: 5. The V gene's germline CDR1 is LNHDA and CDR2 SQIVND (reference sequence). The length of the CDR3 is 15 residues. For the CDR3, the DNA is TGTGCCAGTAGGGAGGGACTAGCGGGAGTTGAGACCCAGTACTTC. It is translated as CASREGLAGVETQYF.

The rearrangement uses TRBV5-1 and TRBJ2-5, with D perhaps TRBD2 (7 bases). Germline CDR1 and CDR2: SGHRS and YFSETQ. With 0 bases removed from V and 1 base from J, the gap between germline ends came to 16 bases. This CDR3 spans 17 amino acids. The CDR3 protein is CASSLDLGGGIQETQYF. The CDR3 coding sequence is TGCGCCAGCAGCTTGGATTTAGGGGGGGGCATCCAAGAGACCCAGTACTTC. Full variable domain (missing parts from reference TRBV5-1 and TRBJ2-5): KAGVTQTPRYLIKTRGQQVTLSCSPISGHRSVSWYQQTPGQGLQFLFEYFSETQRNKGNFPGRFSGRQFSNSRSEMNVSTLELGDSALYLCASSLDLGGGIQETQYFGPGTRLLVL.

The chain joins TRBV4-1 to TRBJ2-3; 10 nucleotides agree with TRBD2. The J segment lost 5 bases and the V segment lost 0 bases, leaving 11 bases of the junction unmatched. The germline V gene encodes CDR1 MGHRA and CDR2 YSYEKL. The CDR3 has 18 residues. The CDR3 here is CASSQDRERGGRVDTQYF. The DNA of the CDR3 is TGCGCCAGCAGCCAAGATCGGGAGCGGGGGGGCCGGGTAGATACGCAGTATTTT.

This clonotype has a handful of counts. The chain employs TRBV5-1 and TRBJ1-5; D unresolved. Germline V CDR1 and CDR2: SGHRS, YFSETQ. The CDR3 sequence is 16 residues long. V shed 0 bases and J shed 3 bases, with 13 bases lying between them. CDR3 residues: CASSLGVSGVNQPQHF. The CDR3 nucleotides are TGCGCCAGCAGCTTGGGCGTCTCCGGCGTCAATCAGCCCCAGCATTTT.

This clonotype was picked up a small number of times. The chain joins TRBV6-6 to TRBJ2-1; TRBD2 aligns across 12 bases. The CDR3 consists of 15 residues. The germline gives CDR1 MNHNY, CDR2 SVGAGI (reference sequence). The V and J ends lost 7 bases and 7 bases, in that order; junction bases with no gene match: 8. The CDR3 DNA is TGTGCCAGCATTAAGACTAGCGGGGGAAGTAATGAGCAGTTCTTC. It codes for CASIKTSGGSNEQFF.